These 10 T cell receptor beta chains originate from one sample sequenced in a study of T-cell reconstitution after alpha-beta-depleted transplantation in children. Unique molecular identifiers were incorporated when the TCRbeta library was constructed. TCRdb independently ran MiXCR on the PCR reads; one entry per CDR3 protein. The repertoire holds almost 500,000 distinct CDR3 sequences, with around 13% as singletons. Sequenced here: PBMCs from the stem cell graft donor, sampled from the stem cell graft. The receptors derive from a human donor who donated a stem cell graft to a child with combined immunodeficiency.

The chain employs TRBV5-1 and TRBJ2-5; 10 bases are a match to TRBD2. This CDR3 spans 14 amino acids. Germline V CDR1 and CDR2: SGHRS, YFSETQ. V lost 4 bases to trimming and J lost 5 bases; unmatched junction nucleotides: 5. CDR3 protein: CASSPGLARETQYF. For the CDR3, the DNA is TGCGCCAGCAGCCCGGGACTAGCGAGGGAGACCCAGTACTTC. The complete variable domain, with remaining parts taken from reference TRBV5-1 and TRBJ2-5, reads KAGVTQTPRYLIKTRGQQVTLSCSPISGHRSVSWYQQTPGQGLQFLFEYFSETQRNKGNFPGRFSGRQFSNSRSEMNVSTLELGDSALYLCASSPGLARETQYFGPGTRLLVL.

The chain links TRBV9 to TRBJ2-3, with TRBD2 identical over 8 bases. Per germline, CDR1 SGDLS and CDR2 YYNGEE. V lost 4 bases, J lost 0 bases, and 10 bases stayed unmatched. There are 17 residues in the CDR3. CDR3 residues: CASSPRSGGTSTDTQYF. The CDR3 DNA follows: TGTGCCAGCAGCCCCCGAAGCGGGGGAACGAGCACAGATACGCAGTATTTT.

This clonotype turned up a few times. This rearrangement joins TRBV12-3 or TRBV12-4 to TRBJ2-3; D may be TRBD1 or TRBD2 (5 bases each). The CDR3 covers 16 residues. V was cut by 6 bases and J by 1 base, with 17 bases left in between. The CDR3, as DNA: TGTGCCAGCAGCCCCCTGGGACCCGGGGGCACAGATACGCAGTATTTT. Protein: CASSPLGPGGTDTQYF.

This clonotype was picked up one time. The chain combines TRBV12-5 with TRBJ2-7; D possibly corresponds to TRBD2 (5 bases). The V and J ends lost 7 bases and 0 bases respectively, with 7 bases between them. Germline loops: CDR1 LGHNT, CDR2 FRNRAP. The CDR3 contains 12 residues. The CDR3 bases are TGTGCTAGTGCCCGGGACTCCTACGAGCAGTACTTC. This translates into CASARDSYEQYF.

The CDR3 spells CASSSRRREYTGELFF. CDR3 coding DNA: TGTGCCAGCAGCTCGAGGCGGCGGGAGTACACCGGGGAGCTGTTTTTT. V gene TRBV7-3 combines with J gene TRBJ2-2; 7 bases line up with TRBD2. The CDR3 has 16 residues. Germline lookup yields CDR1 SGHTA and CDR2 FQGTGA. Unmatched junction bases numbered 8, after V lost 4 bases and J lost 3 bases. Supplemented by reference TRBV7-3 and TRBJ2-2, the full variable domain reads GAGVSQTPSNKVTEKGKYVELRCDPISGHTALYWYRQSLGQGPEFLIYFQGTGAADDSGLPNDRFFAVRPEGSVSTLKIQRTERGDSAVYLCASSSRRREYTGELFFGEGSRLTVL.

The V and J genes are TRBV7-9 and TRBJ2-2, with D hard to call. This CDR3 is built from 16 residues. Germline values: CDR1 SEHNR, CDR2 FQNEAQ (reference sequence). Trimming cost V 5 bases and J 6 bases, with 19 bases left between them. The CDR3 sequence is CASSLETPPVPGELFF. The CDR3 DNA follows: TGTGCCAGCAGCCTTGAGACACCTCCTGTTCCCGGGGAGCTGTTTTTT.

This clonotype showed up just a few times. The chain has TRBV3-1 and TRBJ1-1; D gene unclear. V was trimmed by 6 bases and J by 1 base, leaving 21 bases between them. The CDR3 is made up of 17 amino acids. Germline CDR1 reads LGHDT; CDR2 reads YNNKEL (reference sequence). The DNA for the CDR3 is TGTGCCAGCAGTTACATCGGGCCAAGAGGCTGGAACACTGAAGCTTTCTTT. Translation gives CASSYIGPRGWNTEAFF. Drawing the rest from reference TRBV3-1 and TRBJ1-1, the complete variable domain is DTAVSQTPKYLVTQMGNDKSIKCEQNLGHDTMYWYKQDSKKFLKIMFSYNNKELIINETVPNRFSPKSPDKAHLNLHINSLELGDSAVYFCASSYIGPRGWNTEAFFGQGTRLTVV.

This rearrangement joins TRBV27 to TRBJ2-7; D remains ambiguous. Germline values: CDR1 MNHEY, CDR2 SMNVEV (reference sequence). This CDR3 comprises 15 residues. Trimming took off 0 bases at V and 2 bases at J, with 11 bases between the two ends. The CDR3 region has the DNA TGTGCCAGCAGTTTATCGAGCAGTTTTACCTACGAGCAGTACTTC. Its translation: CASSLSSSFTYEQYF.

A few counts support this clonotype. This sequence joins TRBV12-3 or TRBV12-4 and TRBJ1-2, with D possibly matching TRBD1 (5 bases). The length of the CDR3 is 15 residues. The V gene lost 3 bases and the J gene lost 4 bases, with 15 bases spanning the gap. This CDR3 is CASSFTQGGSYGYTF. The DNA for the CDR3 is TGTGCCAGCAGTTTTACCCAGGGAGGGTCCTATGGCTACACCTTC.

The chain recombines TRBV7-9 with TRBJ2-1, with 12 nucleotides matching TRBD2. Germline CDR1 is SEHNR and CDR2 is FQNEAQ (reference sequence). The CDR3 is 16 residues long. J was trimmed by 6 bases and V by 5 bases; bases with no gene match: 8. As DNA, the CDR3 is TGTGCCAGCAGCCTACCCCTAGCGGGAGGGGGCAATGAGCAGTTCTTC. Translating gives CASSLPLAGGGNEQFF.